The 31 T cell receptor beta chains listed next were all sequenced from one sample in a study of OX40 agonist ivuxolimab in advanced cancers. The data were produced by immunoSEQ multiplex PCR, yet TCRdb's version contains in-frame clones alone and is incomplete. The table has 70,000 or so clones, about 82% seen once; the top ten hold 0.85% to 1.3%. This specimen consisted of CD4+ or CD8+ T cells sorted from blood, obtained in a trial of the OX40 agonist ivuxolimab. The origin of the receptors is an adult with an advanced solid tumor such as melanoma, head and neck, liver or kidney cancer.

V and J are TRBV5-1 and TRBJ1-1; D is unclear. Deletions cut 1 base from V and 1 base from J, with 11 bases between. The CDR3 sequence is 15 residues long. Germline CDR1 SGHRS, CDR2 YFSETQ. The CDR3: CASSLYAGANTEAFF. The CDR3 nucleotides read TGCGCCAGCAGCTTGTATGCGGGCGCGAACACTGAAGCTTTCTTT.

The genes are TRBV29-1 and TRBJ2-5; TRBD1 or TRBD2 may be the D gene (5 bases each). From germline, CDR1 is SQVTM and CDR2 ANQGSEA. The CDR3 extends over 14 amino acids. The V end was cut by 8 bases, the J end by 7 bases, with 23 bases between. The CDR3 spells CSLREGTNTGTQYF. CDR3 nucleotide sequence: TGCAGCCTCCGAGAGGGGACCAACACGGGGACCCAGTACTTC.

The chain combines TRBV21-1 with TRBJ1-2. TRBV21-1 is marked as a pseudogene. The CDR3 length is 15 residues. CDR3 nucleotide sequence: TGTGCCAGCAGCCCCCTAAAGGGCTCTTACTATGGCTACACCTTC. Its protein product is CASSPLKGSYYGYTF.

The gene calls are TRBV7-8 and TRBJ2-5, with 7 bases aligning to TRBD1. The germline CDR1 and CDR2 sequences are SGHVS and FQNEAQ. Losses at the gene ends were 5 bases for V and 9 bases for J; bases not matched to a gene: 15. This CDR3 region has 15 residues. The CDR3 protein is CASSPSTGPKRAQYF. The CDR3, as DNA: TGTGCCAGCAGCCCTTCGACAGGGCCCAAGAGGGCCCAGTACTTC.

The chain has TRBV30 and TRBJ1-3; possible D gene TRBD1, 5 bases. Germline loops: CDR1 GTSNPN, CDR2 SVGIG (reference sequence). The V gene lost 3 bases and the J gene lost 0 bases, with 6 bases spanning the gap. This CDR3 has 13 residues. CDR3 amino acids: CAWRGHSGNTIYF. The CDR3 coding sequence is TGTGCCTGGAGAGGACACTCTGGAAACACCATATATTTT.

The chain is built from TRBV7-2 and TRBJ2-3, with TRBD1 identical over 11 bases. The germline V gene encodes CDR1 SGHTA and CDR2 FQGNSA. The CDR3 contains 19 residues. Trimming took 4 bases from V and 2 from J; bases not matched to a gene: 14. The CDR3 reads CASSWRTGGVRRTTDTQYF. The CDR3 DNA is TGTGCCAGCAGCTGGCGGACAGGGGGCGTGAGGAGGACCACAGATACGCAGTATTTT.

This chain joins TRBV5-1 and TRBJ2-1; D is perhaps TRBD2 (6 bases). CDR1 is SGHRS, CDR2 YFSETQ, per germline. This CDR3 is 16 amino acids long. V shed 1 base and J shed 0 bases, with 11 bases lying between them. The DNA for the CDR3 is TGCGCCAGCAGCTTGAGGCGGGGAAGCTCCTACAATGAGCAGTTCTTC. Translating gives CASSLRRGSSYNEQFF.

In this sample, this clone is medium-sized. This chain links TRBV7-9 with TRBJ1-3, with D unresolved. V was shortened by 2 bases and J by 2 bases, with 7 bases between the two germline ends. Germline values: CDR1 SEHNR, CDR2 FQNEAQ (reference sequence). The CDR3 length is 14 residues. The CDR3 protein is CASSLREAGNTIYF. As DNA, the CDR3 is TGTGCCAGCAGCTTAAGGGAGGCTGGAAACACCATATATTTT.

This clone was recorded once. At one end the junction does not follow the germline gene, possibly because of a read error. The chain carries TRBV6-6 and TRBJ2-1; TRBD2 matches at 11 bases. The germline V gene has CDR1 MNHNY and CDR2 SVGAGI (reference sequence). CDR3 size: 16 residues. DNA of the CDR3: TGTGCCGGCAGTTACCCCACTAGCGGGGGAAGCAATGAGCAGTTCTTC. Translated, it gives CAGSYPTSGGSNEQFF.

This clone was seen repeatedly, ten times or more. This rearrangement joins TRBV5-1 to TRBJ2-1; 10 bases line up with TRBD2. The trim removed 0 bases at V and 4 bases at J, leaving 4 bases unmatched. The CDR3 is made up of 16 amino acids. The V gene's germline CDR1 is SGHRS and CDR2 YFSETQ. DNA of the CDR3: TGCGCCAGCAGCTTGGCGCCTAGCGGGGGATACAATGAGCAGTTCTTC. This translates into CASSLAPSGGYNEQFF.

The chain uses TRBV7-8 and TRBJ2-7; 7 bases align to TRBD1. The V segment lost 7 bases and the J segment 0 bases; nucleotides outside the gene matches: 6. Looked up from germline, CDR1 is SGHVS and CDR2 is FQNEAQ. This CDR3 region has 14 residues. As DNA, the CDR3 is TGTGCCAGCATGAAGGACAGGAGCTCCTACGAGCAGTACTTC. As protein: CASMKDRSSYEQYF.

V gene TRBV27 combines with J gene TRBJ2-7; 7 bases map to TRBD2. The CDR3 has 16 amino acids. CDR1 MNHEY and CDR2 SMNVEV come from the germline V gene (reference sequence). V trimming: 3 bases; J trimming: 2 bases; junction bases outside the gene matches: 10. The CDR3 here is CASSFLRTSLPYEQYF. The CDR3 nucleotides are TGTGCCAGCAGTTTTCTCCGGACTAGTCTCCCCTACGAGCAGTACTTC.

This chain links TRBV7-8 with TRBJ1-1; 9 bases line up with TRBD1. This CDR3 region has 14 residues. Germline values: CDR1 SGHVS, CDR2 FQNEAQ. Trimming took 3 bases from V and 3 from J; bases not matched to a gene: 2. This CDR3 is CASSFRDRDTEAFF. The CDR3, as DNA: TGTGCCAGCAGCTTTAGGGACAGGGACACTGAAGCTTTCTTT.

This rearrangement joins TRBV6-1 to TRBJ1-2; D is unclear. This CDR3 spans 13 amino acids. The germline V gene encodes CDR1 MNHNS and CDR2 SASEGT. V was clipped by 10 bases and J by 8 bases, with 20 bases between them. CDR3 amino acids: CANTKQPYDGYTF. The CDR3 DNA sequence: TGTGCCAATACGAAACAACCCTATGACGGCTACACCTTC.

The chain joins TRBV11-2 to TRBJ1-5; D may be TRBD1 (5 bases). This CDR3 has 16 amino acids. Germline CDR1 and CDR2: SGHAT and FQNNGV. Trimming shortened V by 5 bases and J by 6 bases, and 20 bases separated the two germline ends. The CDR3 loop reads CASSPAPAGLFQPQHF. The CDR3 bases are TGTGCCAGCAGCCCCGCACCAGCGGGGCTTTTTCAGCCCCAGCATTTT. The whole variable domain, filled in from reference TRBV11-2 and TRBJ1-5, reads EAGVAQSPRYKIIEKRQSVAFWCNPISGHATLYWYQQILGQGPKLLIQFQNNGVVDDSQLPKDRFSAERLKGVDSTLKIQPAKLEDSAVYLCASSPAPAGLFQPQHFGDGTRLSIL.

The V and J genes are TRBV5-5 and TRBJ2-5; D may be TRBD1 (5 bases). CDR1 SGHKS and CDR2 YYEKEE come from the germline V gene (reference sequence). This CDR3 comprises 13 residues. V lost 4 bases and J 4 bases, leaving 11 bases between the germline ends. CDR3 in amino acids: CASSLGQLETQYF. Written as DNA, the CDR3 is TGTGCCAGCAGCCTGGGGCAGTTAGAGACCCAGTACTTC.

The J gene is TRBJ1-5, the V gene TRBV6-1; unclear D gene. V dropped 5 bases and J dropped 0 bases, with 11 bases sitting between them. This CDR3 is built from 15 residues. Germline-derived CDR1 and CDR2 are MNHNS and SASEGT. CDR3 nucleotide sequence: TGTGCCAGCAGTATCACAAACTATAGCAATCAGCCCCAGCATTTT. Encoded protein: CASSITNYSNQPQHF.

Written as DNA, the CDR3 is TGTGCCATCAGTGACCCGGGACAGGGGGCGGGAGGCTACACCTTC. Translating it yields CAISDPGQGAGGYTF. The chain couples TRBV10-3 to TRBJ1-2, with 12 bases fitting TRBD1. Germline CDR1 ENHRY, CDR2 SYGVKD. The CDR3 loop spans 15 amino acids. V shed 3 bases and J 8 bases; nucleotides not matched to a gene: 7.

This clone occurred a few times. V is TRBV2 and J is TRBJ1-2; D is unclear. The CDR3 spans 15 residues. V lost 3 bases and J lost 3, with 14 bases in between. CDR1 is SNHLY, CDR2 FYNNEI, per germline. Written as DNA, the CDR3 is TGTGCCAGCAGTGATGGCCGAACGAAGGACTATGGCTACACCTTC. Translating it yields CASSDGRTKDYGYTF. The full variable domain, completed using reference TRBV2 and TRBJ1-2, is EPEVTQTPSHQVTQMGQEVILRCVPISNHLYFYWYRQILGQKVEFLVSFYNNEISEKSEIFDDQFSVERPDGSNFTLKIRSTKLEDSAMYFCASSDGRTKDYGYTFGSGTRLTVV.

This sequence joins TRBV6-1 and TRBJ2-3; TRBD2 might be the D (6 bases). Germline loops: CDR1 MNHNS, CDR2 SASEGT. There are 17 residues in the CDR3. Trimming left V 1 base short and J 0 bases short, with 14 bases between. CDR3 nucleotide sequence: TGTGCCAGCAGTGAAGGTCCAGGACTAATTAGCACAGATACGCAGTATTTT. This sequence encodes CASSEGPGLISTDTQYF.

The chain couples TRBV7-9 to TRBJ2-3; TRBD2 matches 8 bases. The CDR3 contains 16 residues. V gave up 5 bases and J gave up 5 bases; unmatched junction bases: 12. Looked up from germline, CDR1 is SEHNR and CDR2 is FQNEAQ (reference sequence). The CDR3 region has the DNA TGTGCCAGCAGCCCCCTAGGAGCGGGGGCGGGAGATACGCAGTATTTT. Its translation is CASSPLGAGAGDTQYF.

The rearrangement links TRBV7-7 to TRBJ2-5, with 9 bases lining up with TRBD2. Germline CDR1 SSHAT, CDR2 FNYEAQ (reference sequence). V was clipped by 2 bases and J by 1 base; unmatched bases: 8. The CDR3 runs 17 residues. The CDR3 nucleotides are TGTGCCAGCAGCTTAAGGCTAGCGGGGAAGTCCCAAGAGACCCAGTACTTC. Translating it yields CASSLRLAGKSQETQYF. Supplemented by reference TRBV7-7 and TRBJ2-5, the full variable domain reads GAGVSQSPRYKVTKRGQDVTLRCDPISSHATLYWYQQALGQGPEFLTYFNYEAQPDKSGLPSDRFSAERPEGSISTLTIQRTEQRDSAMYRCASSLRLAGKSQETQYFGPGTRLLVL.

The rearrangement joins TRBV18 to TRBJ2-2, with D possibly being TRBD2 (6 bases). V was shortened by 3 bases and J by 3 bases, with 11 bases between the two germline ends. Germline loops: CDR1 KGHSH, CDR2 LQKENI. The CDR3 is made up of 15 amino acids. The CDR3 nucleotides are TGTGCCAGCTCACCCGGAGGGGAGGACACCGGGGAGCTGTTTTTT. Its translation: CASSPGGEDTGELFF.

The rearrangement uses TRBV29-1 and TRBJ1-1, with TRBD1 identical over 7 bases. This CDR3 comprises 14 residues. Germline values: CDR1 SQVTM, CDR2 ANQGSEA. The trim removed 4 bases at V and 3 bases at J, leaving 8 bases unmatched. CDR3 nucleotide sequence: TGCAGCGTTGCGGGACAGCCCTTGGACACTGAAGCTTTCTTT. Protein product: CSVAGQPLDTEAFF.

The chain uses TRBV6-1 and TRBJ1-4, with D uncertain. The CDR3 covers 13 residues. Germline values: CDR1 MNHNS, CDR2 SASEGT. V lost 8 bases and J lost 0, with 7 bases in between. CDR3: CASRRTTNEKLFF. The CDR3 region has the DNA TGTGCCAGCCGCAGAACAACTAATGAAAAACTGTTTTTT.

This chain links TRBV5-1 with TRBJ2-7; 7 nucleotides align to TRBD2. The CDR3 spans 15 residues. Germline V CDR1 and CDR2: SGHRS, YFSETQ. After removal of 0 bases from V and 2 bases from J, the junction contained 5 bases not matched to a gene. Here the CDR3 reads CASSLVASGTYEQYF. The CDR3 nucleotides read TGCGCCAGCAGCTTGGTGGCTAGCGGCACCTACGAGCAGTACTTC.

The V call is TRBV5-1, the J call TRBJ2-6; 8 nucleotides agree with TRBD2. The V gene end was trimmed by 1 base and the J gene end by 0 bases; junction bases not matched to a gene: 6. This CDR3 has 18 amino acids. Germline V lookup: CDR1 SGHRS, CDR2 YFSETQ. This CDR3 is CASSLFGGALSGANVLTF. The CDR3 coding sequence is TGCGCCAGCAGCTTGTTCGGGGGGGCCCTCTCTGGGGCCAACGTCCTGACTTTC.

V and J are TRBV18 and TRBJ2-5; D not resolved. Germline loops: CDR1 KGHSH, CDR2 LQKENI. With 4 bases removed from V and 3 bases from J, the gap between germline ends came to 9 bases. The CDR3 is 13 residues long. CDR3 coding DNA: TGTGCCAGCTCACTAAGACCAGAAGAGACCCAGTACTTC. It translates to CASSLRPEETQYF.

This clone was detected only a few times. Distinct nucleotide sequences in the sample also encode this CDR3. The chain carries TRBV27 and TRBJ2-7; D might be TRBD1 or TRBD2, each matching 6 bases. CDR3 length equals 13 residues. Trimming stripped 6 bases from V and 4 bases from J, with 13 bases between. In germline, CDR1 is MNHEY, CDR2 SMNVEV (reference sequence). CDR3: CASSRGRGYEQYF. The CDR3 DNA follows: TGTGCCAGCAGCCGGGGGCGCGGATACGAGCAGTACTTC.

The rearrangement uses TRBV29-1 and TRBJ2-2; tentatively, D is TRBD1 (6 bases). V gave up 6 bases and J gave up 2 bases, with 10 bases separating them. Germline CDR1 SQVTM, CDR2 ANQGSEA. The CDR3 has 13 amino acids. CDR3 in amino acids: CSVDGTNTGELFF. In DNA form, the CDR3 reads TGCAGCGTCGACGGGACAAACACCGGGGAGCTGTTTTTT.

The chain has TRBV7-8 and TRBJ2-7; 7 nucleotides agree with TRBD1. CDR1 SGHVS and CDR2 FQNEAQ come from the germline V gene. CDR3 size: 13 residues. The junction had 9 bases not matched to a gene; V was cut back by 7 bases and J by 6 bases. In DNA form, the CDR3 reads TGTGCCAGCACTTTAAGGGGGCCCGGCGAGCAGTACTTC. It yields the protein CASTLRGPGEQYF.